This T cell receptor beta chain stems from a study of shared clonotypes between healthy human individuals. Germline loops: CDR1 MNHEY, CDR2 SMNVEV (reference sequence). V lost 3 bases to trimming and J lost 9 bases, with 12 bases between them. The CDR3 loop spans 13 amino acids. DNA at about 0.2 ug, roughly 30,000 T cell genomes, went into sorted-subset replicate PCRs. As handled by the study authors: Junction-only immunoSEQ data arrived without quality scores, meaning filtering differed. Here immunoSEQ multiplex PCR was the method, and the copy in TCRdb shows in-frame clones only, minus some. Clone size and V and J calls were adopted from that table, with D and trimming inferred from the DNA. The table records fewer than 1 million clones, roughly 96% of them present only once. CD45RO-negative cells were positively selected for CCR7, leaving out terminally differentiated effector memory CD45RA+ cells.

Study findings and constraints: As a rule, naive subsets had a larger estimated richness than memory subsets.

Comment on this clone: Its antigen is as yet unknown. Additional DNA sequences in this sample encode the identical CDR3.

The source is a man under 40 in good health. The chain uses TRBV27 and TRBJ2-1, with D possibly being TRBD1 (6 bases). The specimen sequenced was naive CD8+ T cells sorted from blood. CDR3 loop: CASSFIGRGEQFF. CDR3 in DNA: TGTGCCAGCAGTTTTATCGGCAGGGGTGAGCAGTTCTTC.